This T cell receptor beta chain originates from a study of blood T cell repertoires in COVID-19. The wider study: Both acute and convalescent COVID-19 samples were obtained from the United States, Italy and Spain.

Under the authors' procedure: Amplified reference gene primers provided the basis for estimating nucleated cell counts. Here immunoSEQ multiplex PCR was the method, and the copy in TCRdb shows in-frame clones only, minus some. That table supplies the V and J calls and clone size; D and trimming were determined from the DNA. The sample carries roughly 180,000 clones, around 85% recorded once. Participants were aged about 18 to 95 years, lived in roughly 25 US areas, and enrolled virtually. Categorization into cohorts depended on clinical history that participants reported. Losses at the gene ends were 6 bases for V and 3 bases for J; bases not matched to a gene: 11. Germline V gives CDR1 SNHLY, CDR2 FYNNEI. The length of the CDR3 is 17 residues.

The sample taken for sequencing was PBMCs or T cells enriched from blood (not recorded which). The chain carries TRBV2 and TRBJ2-3, with 11 nucleotides matching TRBD2. The origin of this receptor is a man aged 35 to 55 who had recovered from COVID-19. CDR3 DNA sequence: TGTGCCAGCAGGGAGATCTCTAGCGGGGGGCGGACAGATACGCAGTATTTT. Amino acids: CASREISSGGRTDTQYF.